Sequencing of this TCR beta chain was carried out in a study of T cells in Graves' hyperthyroidism and ophthalmopathy. Points from the study as a whole: Stable hyperthyroidism was separated from ophthalmopathy by a model based on 13 V-J features. Most thyroid clonotypes expanded above 0.001 were also detected in blood.

Amplification yielded TCR beta CDR3 regions, with RNA transcripts as the source. An initial round of RT-PCR targeting the TCR CDR3 relied on the HTBI primer set. TCRdb reprocessed the multiplex PCR reads via MiXCR and lists one record per CDR3 protein. The table lists about 210,000 distinct CDR3 sequences, under 20% of them singletons. Many counts were recorded for this clonotype. The antigen remains unidentified. No progression to ophthalmopathy during 18 months of follow-up defined stable disease. Thyroid ultrasound, orbital computed tomography, clinical symptoms, and serum thyroxine and TRAb underpinned diagnoses. The CDR3 loop spans 14 amino acids. Trimming removed 6 bases from V and 3 bases from J; junction bases left unmatched: 7. The germline CDR1 and CDR2 sequences are SEHNR and FQNEAQ (reference sequence).

This receptor was obtained from a man between 50 and 59 years old with Graves' hyperthyroidism. Sequencing was carried out using blood. The V call is TRBV7-9, the J call TRBJ2-7; 8 bases are shared with TRBD2. In DNA, the CDR3 is TGTGCCAGCAGAGAAAGCGGGAGCGACTACGAGCAGTACTTC. Translating it yields CASRESGSDYEQYF. Supplemented by reference TRBV7-9 and TRBJ2-7, the full variable domain reads DTGVSQNPRHKITKRGQNVTFRCDPISEHNRLYWYRQTLGQGPEFLTYFQNEAQLEKSRLLSDRFSAERPKGSFSTLEIQRTEQGDSAMYLCASRESGSDYEQYFGPGTRLTVT.